The rows below give T cell receptor beta chains drawn from one sample of a study of blood T cells in healthy people across ages. One entry per CDR3 protein results from TCRdb running MiXCR on the 5' RACE reads. The table includes about 1.8 million distinct CDR3 sequences, approximately 50% detected once. The sequenced sample consisted of blood. The receptors come from a woman in her forties in good health. Both conserved end residues are part of each CDR3. The D gene is left open where the match is weak. Clone size is not always given. Where it is, it says once, few, many or a class for expanded clones.

j_call: TRBJ1-5; clone_size: NA; cdr3_length: 13; d_call: NA; v_call: TRBV6-6; cdr3_nt: TGTGCCAGCATGGGAGGGGGCAATCAGCCCCAGCATTTT; cdr3_aa: CASMGGGNQPQHF
j_call: TRBJ1-5; clone_size: NA; cdr3_length: 13; d_call: NA; v_call: TRBV20-1; cdr3_nt: TGCAGTGCTAACGACAGATACAATCAGCCCCAGCATTTT; cdr3_aa: CSANDRYNQPQHF
j_call: TRBJ2-5; clone_size: NA; cdr3_length: 14; d_call: NA; v_call: TRBV5-1; cdr3_nt: TGCGCCAGCAGCCCCCGGGCTAGAAGGGAGACCCAGTACTTC; cdr3_aa: CASSPRARRETQYF
j_call: TRBJ2-1; clone_size: NA; cdr3_length: 13; d_call: NA; v_call: TRBV7-8; cdr3_nt: TGTGCCAGCAGCCCGATTTTTAGCAATGAGCAGTTCTTC; cdr3_aa: CASSPIFSNEQFF
j_call: TRBJ2-3; clone_size: NA; cdr3_length: 12; d_call: NA; v_call: TRBV29-1; cdr3_nt: TGCAGCGTTGAAAGGGGGTCCAATACGCAGTATTTT; cdr3_aa: CSVERGSNTQYF
j_call: TRBJ2-7; clone_size: few; cdr3_length: 17; d_call: TRBD2; v_call: TRBV6-6; cdr3_nt: TGTGCCAGCAGTTACTCACGGGGGCTAGCGGGGACCTACGAGCAGTACTTC; cdr3_aa: CASSYSRGLAGTYEQYF
j_call: TRBJ1-2; clone_size: NA; cdr3_length: 14; d_call: NA; v_call: TRBV5-5; cdr3_nt: TGTGCCAGCAGCTTGGTGTCTGGGGCAGGAGGCTACACCTTC; cdr3_aa: CASSLVSGAGGYTF
j_call: TRBJ2-5; clone_size: few; cdr3_length: 14; d_call: TRBD2; v_call: TRBV2; cdr3_nt: TGTGCCAGCAGTAGCGGGGTTGCCCAAGAGACCCAGTACTTC; cdr3_aa: CASSSGVAQETQYF
j_call: TRBJ2-3; clone_size: few; cdr3_length: 16; d_call: NA; v_call: TRBV6-2/TRBV6-3; cdr3_nt: TGTGCCAGCAGTCTGGAACGGACGGTATACACAGATACGCAGTATTTT; cdr3_aa: CASSLERTVYTDTQYF
j_call: TRBJ2-5; clone_size: NA; cdr3_length: 15; d_call: NA; v_call: TRBV11-2; cdr3_nt: TGTGCCAGCAGCTCATACGGGGCTCACCAAGAGACCCAGTACTTC; cdr3_aa: CASSSYGAHQETQYF
j_call: TRBJ2-3; clone_size: NA; cdr3_length: 14; d_call: TRBD1; v_call: TRBV7-2; cdr3_nt: TGTGCCAGCAACTTCTACACAGGGGCAGATACGCAGTATTTT; cdr3_aa: CASNFYTGADTQYF
j_call: TRBJ2-1; clone_size: NA; cdr3_length: 15; d_call: TRBD2; v_call: TRBV5-1; cdr3_nt: TGCGCCAGCAGCTTGACTAGCGGGGTAGGAGATGAGCAGTTCTTC; cdr3_aa: CASSLTSGVGDEQFF
j_call: TRBJ2-1; clone_size: NA; cdr3_length: 14; d_call: NA; v_call: TRBV28; cdr3_nt: TGTGCCAGCAGTCCGGACTCCGCGGCGAATGAGCAGTTCTTC; cdr3_aa: CASSPDSAANEQFF
j_call: TRBJ2-1; clone_size: NA; cdr3_length: 14; d_call: NA; v_call: TRBV20-1; cdr3_nt: TGCAGTGCACGGCGCCTGACCTTCAGCAATGAGCAGTTCTTC; cdr3_aa: CSARRLTFSNEQFF
j_call: TRBJ2-2; clone_size: NA; cdr3_length: 16; d_call: NA; v_call: TRBV9; cdr3_nt: TGTGCCAGCAGCGCCCGGGACACCCCGAACACCGGGGAGCTGTTTTTT; cdr3_aa: CASSARDTPNTGELFF
j_call: TRBJ2-5; clone_size: many; cdr3_length: 17; d_call: NA; v_call: TRBV7-8; cdr3_nt: TGTGCCAGCAGCTCTAACATCGTCTCGACAGGTTCAGAGACCCAGTACTTC; cdr3_aa: CASSSNIVSTGSETQYF
j_call: TRBJ2-7; clone_size: few; cdr3_length: 15; d_call: TRBD2; v_call: TRBV12-3/TRBV12-4; cdr3_nt: TGTGCCAGCAGTTCTAAGCGGGGGAGCTCCTACGAGCAGTACTTC; cdr3_aa: CASSSKRGSSYEQYF
j_call: TRBJ2-3; clone_size: few; cdr3_length: 16; d_call: TRBD2; v_call: TRBV20-1; cdr3_nt: TGCAGTGCCCAGGGACTAGTAGCGGGTAGCACAGATACGCAGTATTTT; cdr3_aa: CSAQGLVAGSTDTQYF
j_call: TRBJ1-5; clone_size: few; cdr3_length: 14; d_call: TRBD1; v_call: TRBV12-3/TRBV12-4; cdr3_nt: TGTGCCAGCAGCCCTGACAGGGGTGGACAGCCCCAGCATTTT; cdr3_aa: CASSPDRGGQPQHF
j_call: TRBJ1-3; clone_size: NA; cdr3_length: 12; d_call: NA; v_call: TRBV2; cdr3_nt: TGTGCCATCCAGGAGTCTGGAAACACCATATATTTT; cdr3_aa: CAIQESGNTIYF
j_call: TRBJ1-2; clone_size: NA; cdr3_length: 16; d_call: NA; v_call: TRBV9; cdr3_nt: TGTGCCAGCAGCCCCCGAGTGGGAGCCTACAACTATGGCCACACCTTC; cdr3_aa: CASSPRVGAYNYGHTF
j_call: TRBJ2-3; clone_size: NA; cdr3_length: 13; d_call: NA; v_call: TRBV24-1; cdr3_nt: TGTACCACCAGTGCCAAGGGGGCAGATACGCAGTATTTT; cdr3_aa: CTTSAKGADTQYF
j_call: TRBJ2-1; clone_size: NA; cdr3_length: 17; d_call: NA; v_call: TRBV5-1; cdr3_nt: TGCGCCAGCAGCTTGGGGGGGGCACGACAGGGACGGGGAGAGCAGTTCTTC; cdr3_aa: CASSLGGARQGRGEQFF
j_call: TRBJ2-5; clone_size: NA; cdr3_length: 14; d_call: TRBD2; v_call: TRBV20-1; cdr3_nt: TGCAGTGCTACCCGAGACGGGGGGCAAGAGACCCAGTACTTC; cdr3_aa: CSATRDGGQETQYF
j_call: TRBJ2-5; clone_size: NA; cdr3_length: 14; d_call: TRBD1; v_call: TRBV24-1; cdr3_nt: TGTGCCACCAGTACGGACAGGTTACAAGAGACCCAGTACTTC; cdr3_aa: CATSTDRLQETQYF
j_call: TRBJ2-1; clone_size: few; cdr3_length: 15; d_call: NA; v_call: TRBV7-2; cdr3_nt: TGTGCCAGCAGCTCGGACAGAAACTTCTACAATGAGCAGTTCTTC; cdr3_aa: CASSSDRNFYNEQFF
j_call: TRBJ2-5; clone_size: few; cdr3_length: 14; d_call: NA; v_call: TRBV18; cdr3_nt: TGTGCCAGCTCACCACCGTTTCTAGCGGAGACCCAGTACTTC; cdr3_aa: CASSPPFLAETQYF
j_call: TRBJ2-5; clone_size: NA; cdr3_length: 13; d_call: NA; v_call: TRBV12-3/TRBV12-4; cdr3_nt: TGTGCCAGCAGCACAGGGAATTGGGAGACCCAGTACTTC; cdr3_aa: CASSTGNWETQYF
j_call: TRBJ2-1; clone_size: few; cdr3_length: 20; d_call: NA; v_call: TRBV11-2; cdr3_nt: TGTGCCAGCAGCCCAGGTTTGGGTCCGGAACCGAGAATGACCTACAATGAGCAGTTCTTC; cdr3_aa: CASSPGLGPEPRMTYNEQFF
j_call: TRBJ2-5; clone_size: NA; cdr3_length: 13; d_call: NA; v_call: TRBV11-2; cdr3_nt: TGTGCCAGGTCCAGGGGTTTCCAAGAGACCCAGTACTTC; cdr3_aa: CARSRGFQETQYF
j_call: TRBJ2-7; clone_size: many; cdr3_length: 12; d_call: NA; v_call: TRBV20-1; cdr3_nt: TGCAGTGCTAAACAGGGCGCCTACGAGCAGTACTTC; cdr3_aa: CSAKQGAYEQYF
j_call: TRBJ2-1; clone_size: many; cdr3_length: 14; d_call: NA; v_call: TRBV27; cdr3_nt: TGTGCCAGCAGTAAATTCGGGAGTTACAATGAGCAGTTCTTC; cdr3_aa: CASSKFGSYNEQFF
j_call: TRBJ2-5; clone_size: NA; cdr3_length: 15; d_call: NA; v_call: TRBV7-9; cdr3_nt: TGTGCCAGCAGCTTTGGGCACCCCGAGGGAGAGACCCAGTACTTC; cdr3_aa: CASSFGHPEGETQYF
j_call: TRBJ2-7; clone_size: NA; cdr3_length: 12; d_call: NA; v_call: TRBV18; cdr3_nt: TGTGCCAGCTCACCGGAAAGGGACGAGCAGTACTTC; cdr3_aa: CASSPERDEQYF
j_call: TRBJ1-4; clone_size: many; cdr3_length: 14; d_call: TRBD1; v_call: TRBV27; cdr3_nt: TGTGCCAGCAGCTTAGCAGGGGGAGGTGAAAAACTGTTTTTT; cdr3_aa: CASSLAGGGEKLFF
j_call: TRBJ2-3; clone_size: NA; cdr3_length: 15; d_call: TRBD2; v_call: TRBV20-1; cdr3_nt: TGCAGTGCTAGATATAGCGGGGGCCCCACAGATACGCAGTATTTT; cdr3_aa: CSARYSGGPTDTQYF
j_call: TRBJ1-2; clone_size: few; cdr3_length: 17; d_call: TRBD1; v_call: TRBV29-1; cdr3_nt: TGCAGCGTCGTTAGTACAGGGGGCGTCAGAGCTAACTATGGCTACACCTTC; cdr3_aa: CSVVSTGGVRANYGYTF
j_call: TRBJ2-7; clone_size: once; cdr3_length: 14; d_call: TRBD2; v_call: TRBV20-1; cdr3_nt: TGCAGTGCCGCCCCCCCTAGCGGGGTTGGCGAGCAGTACTTC; cdr3_aa: CSAAPPSGVGEQYF
j_call: TRBJ2-7; clone_size: few; cdr3_length: 14; d_call: NA; v_call: TRBV3-1; cdr3_nt: TGTGCCAGCAGCCAAGAAGTCCGTTCCTACGAGCAGTACTTC; cdr3_aa: CASSQEVRSYEQYF
j_call: TRBJ2-5; clone_size: few; cdr3_length: 15; d_call: NA; v_call: TRBV12-3/TRBV12-4; cdr3_nt: TGTGCCAGCACCCTGGGGGCGCACCAGGTCGAGACCCAGTACTTC; cdr3_aa: CASTLGAHQVETQYF
j_call: TRBJ2-3; clone_size: few; cdr3_length: 16; d_call: TRBD2; v_call: TRBV29-1; cdr3_nt: TGCAGCGCCGACATTTTTTCAGTAGCGGGCATCAAGACGCAGTATTTT; cdr3_aa: CSADIFSVAGIKTQYF
j_call: TRBJ1-5; clone_size: NA; cdr3_length: 15; d_call: NA; v_call: TRBV28; cdr3_nt: TGTGCCAGCACCCCGTCGGGGGCAGGCAATCAGCCCCAGCATTTT; cdr3_aa: CASTPSGAGNQPQHF
j_call: TRBJ2-1; clone_size: NA; cdr3_length: 17; d_call: NA; v_call: TRBV9; cdr3_nt: TGTGCCAGCAGCGTAGTCGGGTCGGGGGCGCACTACAATGAGCAGTTCTTC; cdr3_aa: CASSVVGSGAHYNEQFF
j_call: TRBJ2-1; clone_size: once; cdr3_length: 16; d_call: NA; v_call: TRBV13; cdr3_nt: TGTGCCAGCAGCTCTCCTGGTACTATAACATACAATGAGCAGTTCTTC; cdr3_aa: CASSSPGTITYNEQFF
j_call: TRBJ2-3; clone_size: NA; cdr3_length: 17; d_call: TRBD1; v_call: TRBV5-1; cdr3_nt: TGCGCCAGCAGCTTACAACCGGGACAGCCGGCCACAGATACGCAGTATTTT; cdr3_aa: CASSLQPGQPATDTQYF
j_call: TRBJ1-5; clone_size: NA; cdr3_length: 15; d_call: TRBD1; v_call: TRBV7-2; cdr3_nt: TGTGCCAGCAGCTTAGACGCAGGGGGAGGTCAGCCCCAGCATTTT; cdr3_aa: CASSLDAGGGQPQHF
j_call: TRBJ2-7; clone_size: NA; cdr3_length: 14; d_call: NA; v_call: TRBV6-2/TRBV6-3; cdr3_nt: TGTGCCAGCACCCGAGGAGGGGGCAGGGACGAGCAGTACTTC; cdr3_aa: CASTRGGGRDEQYF
j_call: TRBJ2-4; clone_size: NA; cdr3_length: 15; d_call: NA; v_call: TRBV4-3; cdr3_nt: TGCGCCAGCAGCCAAGACGGGGGCGACGGGGACATTCAGTACTTC; cdr3_aa: CASSQDGGDGDIQYF
j_call: TRBJ2-4; clone_size: NA; cdr3_length: 16; d_call: TRBD1; v_call: TRBV18; cdr3_nt: TGTGCCAGCTCACCACATAATATGATCCGGGACAGGGAGCAGTACTTC; cdr3_aa: CASSPHNMIRDREQYF
j_call: TRBJ2-3; clone_size: NA; cdr3_length: 17; d_call: TRBD2; v_call: TRBV12-3/TRBV12-4; cdr3_nt: TGTGCCAGCAGTTCAGAACTAGCGGGGCCTGACACAGATACGCAGTATTTT; cdr3_aa: CASSSELAGPDTDTQYF
j_call: TRBJ1-1; clone_size: once; cdr3_length: 15; d_call: NA; v_call: TRBV4-1; cdr3_nt: TGCGCCAGCAGCCAAGTTATGGAGGTGAACACTGAAGCTTTCTTT; cdr3_aa: CASSQVMEVNTEAFF
j_call: TRBJ1-1; clone_size: NA; cdr3_length: 14; d_call: TRBD1; v_call: TRBV29-1; cdr3_nt: TGCAGCGTTGAAGATCCGCAGGGGGGAGGTGAAGCTTTCTTT; cdr3_aa: CSVEDPQGGGEAFF
j_call: TRBJ1-2; clone_size: NA; cdr3_length: 16; d_call: TRBD1; v_call: TRBV12-3/TRBV12-4; cdr3_nt: TGTGCCAGCAGCCTAGAAGGACCCGGGACAGGGAGTCTTATCACCTTC; cdr3_aa: CASSLEGPGTGSLITF